The 22 T cell receptor beta chains below all came from one sample that was sequenced in a study of shared clonotypes between healthy human individuals. Sequencing used immunoSEQ multiplex PCR; TCRdb keeps in-frame clones, though not all of them. The repertoire has just over 2,000,000 clones, 95% of them found once; the top ten carry roughly 0.13%. Source material: naive CD4+ T cells sorted from blood. Subset given: CD45RA+ positively selected. The origin of the receptors is a man aged 18 to 29 in good health.

The chain joins TRBV4-3 to TRBJ1-6; the match to TRBD1 covers 7 bases. The V gene's germline CDR1 is LGHNA and CDR2 YSLEER. This CDR3 is built from 15 residues. With V trimmed by 0 bases and J by 7 bases, 3 bases remained unmatched. CDR3 in DNA: TGCGCCAGCAGCCAAGAAACAGGGGTCAATTCACCCCTCCACTTT. This encodes CASSQETGVNSPLHF.

The chain couples TRBV6-4 to TRBJ1-5; possibly TRBD1 for D (5 bases). Germline V gene data show CDR1 as MRHNA and CDR2 as SNTAGT. The CDR3 sequence is 14 residues long. Trimming removed 3 bases at V and 10 bases at J, with 16 bases between. This CDR3 is CASSEGTATSPQHF. The CDR3 coding sequence is TGTGCCAGCAGTGAAGGGACGGCTACGAGCCCCCAGCATTTT.

The chain links TRBV18 to TRBJ2-3; 11 bases are shared with TRBD1. Germline trimming cut 2 bases from V and 4 bases from J; bases unmatched to any gene: 2. Germline V gives CDR1 KGHSH, CDR2 LQKENI. This CDR3 has 15 amino acids. The CDR3 here is CASSPRTGGADTQYF. CDR3 sequence (DNA): TGTGCCAGCTCACCAAGGACAGGGGGCGCAGATACGCAGTATTTT.

In the case of this clone: One end of the junction fails to match germline, which may point to a read error. The rearrangement links TRBV6-5 to TRBJ2-7, with 8 bases lining up with TRBD1. The germline V gene has CDR1 MNHEY and CDR2 SVGAGI. The CDR3 is 11 residues long. The CDR3 coding sequence is TGTGCCCGCAGGGGGCATAGCGAGCAGTACTTC. Amino acids: CARRGHSEQYF.

The gene calls are TRBV6-5 and TRBJ1-2; maybe TRBD1 (6 bases). Germline assignment: CDR1 MNHEY and CDR2 SVGAGI. The CDR3 is 15 amino acids. The germline V and J ends were trimmed by 6 bases and 5 bases, with 19 bases remaining between them. CDR3 protein: CASSQDSSGRYGYTF. CDR3 bases: TGTGCCAGCAGCCAGGACAGTTCGGGACGATATGGCTACACCTTC.

The chain employs TRBV6-5 and TRBJ2-7; 7 nucleotides align to TRBD2. V dropped 5 bases and J dropped 5; count of bases not matched to a gene: 6. Germline V lookup: CDR1 MNHEY, CDR2 SVGAGI. The CDR3 has 13 residues. CDR3 nucleotides: TGTGCCAGCAGTCTCACTAGCGTCAACGAGCAGTACTTC. Encoded protein: CASSLTSVNEQYF.

This clone occurred once. The chain recombines TRBV5-1 with TRBJ2-5; D ambiguous. Germline CDR1 is SGHRS and CDR2 is YFSETQ. The length of the CDR3 is 12 residues. Trimming cost V 4 bases and J 2 bases, with 6 bases left between them. DNA of the CDR3: TGCGCCAGCAGCGGGCAACAAGAGACCCAGTACTTC. It specifies CASSGQQETQYF. The full variable domain, in which reference TRBV5-1 and TRBJ2-5 provide the parts outside the CDR3, is KAGVTQTPRYLIKTRGQQVTLSCSPISGHRSVSWYQQTPGQGLQFLFEYFSETQRNKGNFPGRFSGRQFSNSRSEMNVSTLELGDSALYLCASSGQQETQYFGPGTRLLVL.

The count of this clone is one. V and J are TRBV6-6 and TRBJ2-7; tentatively, D is TRBD1 (6 bases). Germline-derived CDR1 and CDR2 are MNHNY and SVGAGI (reference sequence). The CDR3 extends over 15 amino acids. The V gene lost 6 bases and the J gene lost 0 bases, with 15 bases spanning the gap. For the CDR3, the DNA is TGTGCCAGCAGAAACACAGGGTTGAGCTCCTACGAGCAGTACTTC. Protein: CASRNTGLSSYEQYF.

CDR3 DNA: TGCGCCAGCAGCTCTGGGACAGCTGTAGACGAGCAGTACTTC. It specifies CASSSGTAVDEQYF. The rearrangement links TRBV5-1 to TRBJ2-7, with 7 bases matching TRBD1. The germline gives CDR1 SGHRS, CDR2 YFSETQ. The CDR3 sequence is 14 residues long. V dropped 3 bases and J dropped 5; count of bases not matched to a gene: 8.

The chain has TRBV29-1 and TRBJ2-4; D ambiguous. In germline, CDR1 is SQVTM, CDR2 ANQGSEA. This CDR3 has 11 amino acids. V was clipped by 7 bases and J by 9 bases, with 13 bases between them. CDR3 nucleotides: TGCAGCGGGTGGGTGGGCGCCATTCAGTACTTC. It specifies CSGWVGAIQYF.

To note about this clone: Other DNA sequences of this sample code for an identical CDR3. The chain couples TRBV10-1 to TRBJ2-2; a weak D match, TRBD1 (6 bases). This CDR3 contains 13 residues. The V gene's germline CDR1 is WNHNN and CDR2 SYGVQD (reference sequence). V lost 2 bases and J lost 6, with 7 bases in between. The CDR3 coding sequence is TGCGCCAGCAGTGAGGGGGGCTCCGGGGAGCTGTTTTTT. Translation gives CASSEGGSGELFF.

V is TRBV29-1 and J is TRBJ2-7, with no clear D. V was trimmed by 6 bases and J by 5 bases, leaving 23 bases between them. Germline loops: CDR1 SQVTM, CDR2 ANQGSEA. CDR3 length equals 15 residues. CDR3 DNA: TGCAGCGTCCCATCTGAGTCTAGTCTGTTGAACGAGCAGTACTTC. Its translation is CSVPSESSLLNEQYF.

This rearrangement joins TRBV28 to TRBJ1-1; 12 positions agree with TRBD1. The trim removed 6 bases at V and 4 bases at J, leaving 3 bases unmatched. The CDR3 consists of 14 residues. Germline CDR1 is MDHEN and CDR2 is SYDVKM. The CDR3 DNA reads as TGTGCCAGCAGGGGACAGGGGGCGTCCACTGAAGCTTTCTTT. It is translated as CASRGQGASTEAFF. Looking up the rest from reference TRBV28 and TRBJ1-1 gives the full variable domain: DVKVTQSSRYLVKRTGEKVFLECVQDMDHENMFWYRQDPGLGLRLIYFSYDVKMKEKGDIPEGYSVSREKKERFSLILESASTNQTSMYLCASRGQGASTEAFFGQGTRLTVV.

The J gene is TRBJ2-1, the V gene TRBV11-2, with D tentatively TRBD1 (5 bases). Germline V gene sequence: CDR1 SGHAT, CDR2 FQNNGV. The CDR3 extends over 13 amino acids. V lost 3 bases and J 8 bases, leaving 11 bases between the germline ends. The CDR3: CASSFSGIHEQFF. Written as DNA, the CDR3 is TGTGCCAGCAGCTTTTCAGGGATCCATGAGCAGTTCTTC.

Note on this clone: This CDR3 is also generated by other DNA sequences in the sample. In DNA form, the CDR3 reads TGTGCCAGCAGCAGGGGGTTGAACACTGAAGCTTTCTTT. It codes for CASSRGLNTEAFF. The chain links TRBV28 to TRBJ1-1; TRBD1 matches 7 bases. The CDR3 extends over 13 amino acids. Germline V gene data show CDR1 as MDHEN and CDR2 as SYDVKM. Trimming took 6 bases from V and 0 from J; bases not matched to a gene: 1.

This chain links TRBV6-5 with TRBJ1-3, with a weak D call TRBD1 (6 bases). The CDR3 runs 16 residues. Germline V gene data show CDR1 as MNHEY and CDR2 as SVGAGI. Trimming took off 0 bases at V and 3 bases at J, with 12 bases between the two ends. CDR3 DNA sequence: TGTGCCAGCAGTTACTCGGCAGGGGAAGGTGGAAACACCATATATTTT. It specifies CASSYSAGEGGNTIYF.

The genes are TRBV2 and TRBJ2-3; 7 bases map to TRBD1. Germline CDR1 is SNHLY and CDR2 is FYNNEI. This CDR3 spans 16 amino acids. The junction had 6 bases not matched to a gene; V was cut back by 3 bases and J by 0 bases. As DNA, the CDR3 is TGTGCCAGCAGTGAGGAGACAGGGTATAGCACAGATACGCAGTATTTT. Its translation: CASSEETGYSTDTQYF.

For the CDR3, the DNA is TGTGCCAGCAGTCGCGTCAGGAGCACAGATACGCAGTATTTT. It yields the protein CASSRVRSTDTQYF. The chain links TRBV2 to TRBJ2-3; D not certain. The V end was cut by 5 bases, the J end by 0 bases, with 9 bases between. Germline CDR1 is SNHLY and CDR2 is FYNNEI. The length of the CDR3 is 14 residues. Based on the CDR3 plus reference TRBV2 and TRBJ2-3, the full variable domain is EPEVTQTPSHQVTQMGQEVILRCVPISNHLYFYWYRQILGQKVEFLVSFYNNEISEKSEIFDDQFSVERPDGSNFTLKIRSTKLEDSAMYFCASSRVRSTDTQYFGPGTRLTVL.

The chain links TRBV6-1 to TRBJ2-3, with 7 bases that match TRBD1. V was pared by 6 bases and J by 0 bases, with 6 bases of the junction left unmatched. This CDR3 spans 15 amino acids. The germline CDR1 and CDR2 sequences are MNHNS and SASEGT. The CDR3: CASRPEGQSTDTQYF. The CDR3, as DNA: TGTGCCAGCAGGCCCGAGGGACAGAGCACAGATACGCAGTATTTT.

On this clone: Other DNA sequences from this sample encode an identical CDR3 as well. The V gene is TRBV6-5, the J gene TRBJ2-1; D is ambiguous. There are 11 residues in the CDR3. V was trimmed by 5 bases and J by 4 bases, leaving 3 bases between them. Germline V CDR1 and CDR2: MNHEY, SVGAGI. CDR3 in amino acids: CASSRYNEQFF. The DNA for the CDR3 is TGTGCCAGCAGTCGATACAATGAGCAGTTCTTC.

This clone was counted once. The chain couples TRBV29-1 to TRBJ2-1, with 9 nucleotides matching TRBD2. In germline, CDR1 is SQVTM, CDR2 ANQGSEA. CDR3 length: 13 residues. Unmatched junction bases numbered 6, after V lost 7 bases and J lost 5 bases. The CDR3 sequence: CSGSGLADNEQFF. CDR3 in DNA: TGCAGCGGATCGGGACTAGCAGACAATGAGCAGTTCTTC.

This chain uses TRBV30 with TRBJ1-2; D is undetermined. CDR1 and CDR2 from the germline V gene are GTSNPN and SVGIG (reference sequence). The ends were cut back, 3 bases at V and 1 base at J, with 9 bases in the middle. This CDR3 spans 13 amino acids. CDR3 protein: CAWRSEVNYGYTF. CDR3 nucleotide sequence: TGTGCCTGGAGGTCCGAGGTTAACTATGGCTACACCTTC.